Presented here are 14 T cell receptor beta chains from one specimen sequenced in a study of blood T cell repertoires in COVID-19. TCRdb keeps only in-frame clones here, not all; method: immunoSEQ multiplex PCR. The sample contains around 250,000 clones, roughly nine tenths of which appear only once. Material for sequencing was peripheral blood. These receptor sequences come from a man in his 60s with acute or convalescent COVID-19.

This clone was recorded once. This sequence joins TRBV25-1 and TRBJ1-1; D possibly corresponds to TRBD1 (5 bases). The CDR3 contains 11 residues. Germline V gene sequence: CDR1 MGHDK, CDR2 SYGVNS. The germline V and J ends were trimmed by 6 bases and 11 bases, with 13 bases remaining between them. The CDR3 here is CASSGGVGAFF. The CDR3, as DNA: TGTGCCAGCAGCGGGGGAGTCGGGGCTTTCTTT. Full variable domain (remainder filled in from reference TRBV25-1 and TRBJ1-1): EADIYQTPRYLVIGTGKKITLECSQTMGHDKMYWYQQDPGMELHLIHYSYGVNSTEKGDLSSESTVSRIRTEHFPLTLESARPSHTSQYLCASSGGVGAFFGQGTRLTVV.

Concerning this clone: At one end, the junction sequence differs from germline, possibly due to a read error. The chain recombines TRBV12-3 or TRBV12-4 with TRBJ2-1, with TRBD2 matching over 13 bases. There are 12 residues in the CDR3. The CDR3 here is CASREGLAGEVF. The CDR3 DNA sequence: TGTGCCAGCAGAGAAGGACTAGCGGGAGAGGTCTTC.

The CDR3 region is CAWSRSATYEQYF. CDR3 in DNA: TGTGCCTGGAGCAGAAGCGCAACCTACGAGCAGTACTTC. This sequence joins TRBV30 and TRBJ2-7; D unclear. The CDR3 sequence is 13 residues long. The V end lost 3 bases, the J end lost 2 bases, and 11 bases lay between the germline ends. Germline V lookup: CDR1 GTSNPN, CDR2 SVGIG (reference sequence). The full variable domain, with the rest looked up from reference TRBV30 and TRBJ2-7, is SQTIHQWPATLVQPVGSPLSLECTVEGTSNPNLYWYRQAAGRGLQLLFYSVGIGQISSEVPQNLSASRPQDRQFILSSKKLLLSDSGFYLCAWSRSATYEQYFGPGTRLTVT.

A single count supports this clone. The CDR3 sequence: CASRAGVRQVGAETQYF. For the CDR3, the DNA is TGTGCCAGCAGAGCAGGGGTTAGACAAGTAGGGGCAGAGACCCAGTACTTC. J is TRBJ2-5 and V is TRBV7-2, with a weak D call TRBD1 (6 bases). Germline V gives CDR1 SGHTA, CDR2 FQGNSA. With 6 bases removed from V and 4 bases from J, the gap between germline ends came to 24 bases. This CDR3 has 17 amino acids. Together with reference TRBV7-2 and TRBJ2-5, the CDR3 gives the full variable domain: GAGVSQSPSNKVTEKGKDVELRCDPISGHTALYWYRQSLGQGLEFLIYFQGNSAPDKSGLPSDRFSAERTGGSVSTLTIQRTQQEDSAVYLCASRAGVRQVGAETQYFGPGTRLLVL.

V is TRBV30 and J is TRBJ1-2, with TRBD1 matching 7 bases. V shed 4 bases and J 4 bases; nucleotides not matched to a gene: 6. CDR1 and CDR2 (germline): GTSNPN, SVGIG (reference sequence). The CDR3 sequence is 13 residues long. The CDR3 DNA reads as TGTGCCTGGAACCCAGGGGGGACCTATGGCTACACCTTC. It is translated as CAWNPGGTYGYTF.

CDR3 sequence: CASSPQQGASNQPQHF. CDR3 DNA: TGTGCCAGCAGCCCGCAACAGGGGGCTAGCAATCAGCCCCAGCATTTT. V is TRBV7-6 and J is TRBJ1-5; TRBD1 matches at 9 bases. The trim removed 5 bases at V and 0 bases at J, leaving 5 bases unmatched. CDR1 and CDR2 from the germline V gene are SGHVS and FNYEAQ. CDR3 length: 16 residues.

V gene TRBV28 combines with J gene TRBJ1-2; 9 nucleotides agree with TRBD1. V was clipped by 6 bases and J by 7 bases; unmatched bases: 9. Germline V gives CDR1 MDHEN, CDR2 SYDVKM. This CDR3 region has 14 residues. The CDR3 sequence is CASSRMDRGGGYTF. CDR3 DNA: TGTGCCAGCAGCCGCATGGACAGGGGAGGTGGCTACACCTTC.

The sample holds one count of this clone. J is TRBJ2-1 and V is TRBV29-1; D call uncertain. V was pared by 4 bases and J by 1 base, with 11 bases between. Germline assignment: CDR1 SQVTM and CDR2 ANQGSEA. The CDR3 runs to 14 residues. CDR3 coding DNA: TGCAGCGTTGCCCAGCAGGTTTCCTACAATGAGCAGTTCTTC. Encoded protein: CSVAQQVSYNEQFF.

V and J are TRBV6-2 or TRBV6-3 and TRBJ1-5; possible D gene TRBD1, 6 bases. Trimming left V 0 bases short and J 6 bases short, with 24 bases between. From germline, CDR1 is MNHEY and CDR2 SVGEGT. This CDR3 region has 19 residues. The CDR3 protein is CASSYSTSGVRTVSQPQHF. The CDR3 DNA is TGTGCCAGCAGTTACTCGACATCCGGGGTGCGGACAGTAAGTCAGCCCCAGCATTTT.

J is TRBJ1-1 and V is TRBV30; D unresolved. The CDR3 runs to 14 residues. V was shortened by 2 bases and J by 1 base, with 11 bases between the two germline ends. Germline V lookup: CDR1 GTSNPN, CDR2 SVGIG (reference sequence). CDR3: CAWSSIERNTEAFF. The DNA of the CDR3 is TGTGCCTGGAGTTCGATAGAGCGGAACACTGAAGCTTTCTTT.

The genes are TRBV6-5 and TRBJ2-1; TRBD1 matches at 8 bases. Germline CDR1 MNHEY, CDR2 SVGAGI. V lost 2 bases and J lost 7; bases outside the gene matches: 10. The CDR3 is made up of 16 amino acids. The CDR3 protein is CASSYAATGVGNEQFF. The CDR3 DNA is TGTGCCAGCAGTTACGCGGCGACAGGGGTTGGTAATGAGCAGTTCTTC.

The CDR3 loop is CASSIGTGERPQHF. The CDR3 DNA sequence: TGTGCCAGTAGTATAGGGACAGGGGAACGGCCCCAGCATTTT. The chain joins TRBV19 to TRBJ1-5; 9 bases match TRBD1. Losses at the gene ends were 1 base for V and 9 bases for J; bases not matched to a gene: 4. From germline, CDR1 is LNHDA and CDR2 SQIVND (reference sequence). The CDR3 is made up of 14 amino acids.

The chain uses TRBV28 and TRBJ2-7; 11 nucleotides align to TRBD2. In germline, CDR1 is MDHEN, CDR2 SYDVKM. V lost 5 bases, J lost 2 bases, and 8 bases stayed unmatched. The CDR3 is 16 residues long. CDR3 bases: TGTGCCAGCAGTACCCCGACTAGCGGGACCACCTACGAGCAGTACTTC. Encoded protein: CASSTPTSGTTYEQYF.

The chain employs TRBV27 and TRBJ2-1; D is perhaps TRBD1 (5 bases). The CDR3 covers 16 residues. V lost 6 bases and J lost 0, with 15 bases in between. The germline gives CDR1 MNHEY, CDR2 SMNVEV (reference sequence). CDR3 sequence reads: CASSPWGRISYNEQFF. CDR3 DNA sequence: TGTGCCAGCAGCCCCTGGGGCCGCATCTCCTACAATGAGCAGTTCTTC.